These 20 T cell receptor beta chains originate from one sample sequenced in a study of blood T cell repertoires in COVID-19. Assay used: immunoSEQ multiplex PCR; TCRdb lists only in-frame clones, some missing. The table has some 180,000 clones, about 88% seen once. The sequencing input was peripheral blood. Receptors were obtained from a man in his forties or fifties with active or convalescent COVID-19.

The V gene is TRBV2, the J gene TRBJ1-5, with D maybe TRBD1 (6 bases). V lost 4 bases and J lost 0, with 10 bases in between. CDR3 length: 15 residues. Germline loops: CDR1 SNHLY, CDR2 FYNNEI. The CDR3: CASSGTELSNQPQHF. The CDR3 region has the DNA TGTGCCAGCAGTGGGACAGAGCTTAGCAATCAGCCCCAGCATTTT.

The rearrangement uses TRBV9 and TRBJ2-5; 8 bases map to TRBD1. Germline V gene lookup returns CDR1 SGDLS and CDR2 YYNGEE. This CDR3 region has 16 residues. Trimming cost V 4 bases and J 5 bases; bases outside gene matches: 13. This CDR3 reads CASSPRKQGDIETQYF. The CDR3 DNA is TGTGCCAGCAGCCCGAGGAAACAGGGGGATATTGAGACCCAGTACTTC.

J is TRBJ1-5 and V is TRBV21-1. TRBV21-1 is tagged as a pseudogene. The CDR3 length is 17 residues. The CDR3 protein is CASSKGVPGSSNQPQHF. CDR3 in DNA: TGTGCCAGCAGCAAAGGAGTTCCGGGAAGTAGCAATCAGCCCCAGCATTTT.

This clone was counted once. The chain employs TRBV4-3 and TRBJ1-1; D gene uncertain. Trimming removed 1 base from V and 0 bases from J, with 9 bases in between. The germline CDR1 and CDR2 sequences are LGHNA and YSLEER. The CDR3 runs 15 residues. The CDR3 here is CASSQVLNLNTEAFF. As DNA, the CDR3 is TGCGCCAGCAGCCAAGTACTGAACCTGAACACTGAAGCTTTCTTT.

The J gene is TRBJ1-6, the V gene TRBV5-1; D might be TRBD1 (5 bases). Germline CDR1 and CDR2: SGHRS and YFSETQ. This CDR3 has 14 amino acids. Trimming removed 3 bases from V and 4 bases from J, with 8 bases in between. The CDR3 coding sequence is TGCGCCAGCAGCTCGACAGATTATAATTCACCCCTCCACTTT. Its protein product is CASSSTDYNSPLHF.

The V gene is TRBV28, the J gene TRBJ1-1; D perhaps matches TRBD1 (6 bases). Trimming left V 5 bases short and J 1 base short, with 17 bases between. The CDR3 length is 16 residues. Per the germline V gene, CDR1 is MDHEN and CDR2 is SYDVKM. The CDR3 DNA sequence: TGTGCCAGCAGTCAGCAGGGGAAGTACGGGAACACTGAAGCTTTCTTT. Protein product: CASSQQGKYGNTEAFF.

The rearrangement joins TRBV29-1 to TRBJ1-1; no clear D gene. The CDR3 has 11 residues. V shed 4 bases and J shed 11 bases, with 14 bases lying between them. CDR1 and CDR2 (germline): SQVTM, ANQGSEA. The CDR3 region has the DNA TGCAGCGTTGGTAGATCCGGGATTGCTTTCTTT. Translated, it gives CSVGRSGIAFF.

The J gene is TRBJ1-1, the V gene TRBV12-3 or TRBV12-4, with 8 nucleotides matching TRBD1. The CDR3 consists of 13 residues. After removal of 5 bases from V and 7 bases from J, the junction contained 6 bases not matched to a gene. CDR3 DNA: TGTGCCAGCAGTGGACAGGGAGGGGTTGAAGCTTTCTTT. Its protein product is CASSGQGGVEAFF.

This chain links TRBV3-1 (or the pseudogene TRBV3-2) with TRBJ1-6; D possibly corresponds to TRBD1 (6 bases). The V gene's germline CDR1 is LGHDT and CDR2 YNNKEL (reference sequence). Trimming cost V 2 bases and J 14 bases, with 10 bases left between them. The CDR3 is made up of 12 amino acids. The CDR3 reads CASSQQGSALHF. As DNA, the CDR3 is TGTGCCAGCAGCCAACAGGGGTCGGCCCTCCACTTT.

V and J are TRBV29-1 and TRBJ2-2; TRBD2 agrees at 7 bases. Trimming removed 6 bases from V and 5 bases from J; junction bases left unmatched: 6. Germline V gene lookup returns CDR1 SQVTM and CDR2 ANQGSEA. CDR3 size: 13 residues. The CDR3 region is CSVAGLQTGELFF. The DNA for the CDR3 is TGCAGCGTAGCGGGACTACAAACCGGGGAGCTGTTTTTT.

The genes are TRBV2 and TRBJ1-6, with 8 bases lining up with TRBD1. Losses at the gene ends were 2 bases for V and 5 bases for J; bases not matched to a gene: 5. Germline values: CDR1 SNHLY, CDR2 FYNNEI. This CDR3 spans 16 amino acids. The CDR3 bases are TGTGCCAGCAGTGAAAGACCGACAGGGGATAATTCACCCCTCCACTTT. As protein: CASSERPTGDNSPLHF.

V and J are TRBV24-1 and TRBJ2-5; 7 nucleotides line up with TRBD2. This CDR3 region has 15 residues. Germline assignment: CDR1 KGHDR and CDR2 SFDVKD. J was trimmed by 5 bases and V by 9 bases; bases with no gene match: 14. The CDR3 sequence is CATGGEGRQSETQYF. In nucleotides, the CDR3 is TGTGCCACCGGAGGGGAGGGTCGTCAGAGTGAGACCCAGTACTTC.

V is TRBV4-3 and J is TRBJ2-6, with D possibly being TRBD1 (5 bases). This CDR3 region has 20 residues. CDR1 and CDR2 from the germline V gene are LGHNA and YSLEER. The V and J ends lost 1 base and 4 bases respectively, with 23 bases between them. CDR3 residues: CASSQVFSRTGSSGANVLTF. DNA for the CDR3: TGCGCCAGCAGCCAAGTTTTCTCCCGTACAGGCTCCTCCGGGGCCAACGTCCTGACTTTC.

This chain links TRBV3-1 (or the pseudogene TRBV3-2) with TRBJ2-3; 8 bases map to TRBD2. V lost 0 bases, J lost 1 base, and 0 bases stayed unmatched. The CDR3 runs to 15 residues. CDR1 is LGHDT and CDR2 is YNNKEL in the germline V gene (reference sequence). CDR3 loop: CASSQETSGTDTQYF. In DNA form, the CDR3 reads TGTGCCAGCAGCCAAGAGACTAGCGGCACAGATACGCAGTATTTT.

The CDR3 DNA reads TGTGCCATCAGGAAACTGGCTAGCGGGAGAATAGACAATGAGCAGTTCTTC. Encoded protein: CAIRKLASGRIDNEQFF. The V call is TRBV10-3, the J call TRBJ2-1, with 10 bases lining up with TRBD2. Trimming cost V 6 bases and J 5 bases; bases outside gene matches: 13. Germline CDR1 reads ENHRY; CDR2 reads SYGVKD. The CDR3 consists of 17 residues.

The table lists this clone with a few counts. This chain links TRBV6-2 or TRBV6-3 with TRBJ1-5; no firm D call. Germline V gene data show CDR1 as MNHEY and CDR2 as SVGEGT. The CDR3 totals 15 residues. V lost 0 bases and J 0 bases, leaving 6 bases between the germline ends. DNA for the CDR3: TGTGCCAGCAGTTACTCGGAGCGTAGCAATCAGCCCCAGCATTTT. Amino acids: CASSYSERSNQPQHF.

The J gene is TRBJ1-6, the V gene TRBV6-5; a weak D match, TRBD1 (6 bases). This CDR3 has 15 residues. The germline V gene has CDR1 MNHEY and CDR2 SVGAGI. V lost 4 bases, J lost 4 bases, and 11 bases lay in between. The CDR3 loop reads CASSSAGTYNSPLHF. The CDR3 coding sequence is TGTGCCAGCAGTTCCGCCGGGACATATAATTCACCCCTCCACTTT.

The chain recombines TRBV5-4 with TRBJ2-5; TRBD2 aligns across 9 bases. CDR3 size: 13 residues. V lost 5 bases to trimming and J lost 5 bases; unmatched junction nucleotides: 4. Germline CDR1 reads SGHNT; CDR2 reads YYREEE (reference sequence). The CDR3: CASSQRGAETQYF. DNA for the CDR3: TGTGCCAGCAGTCAGCGGGGGGCGGAGACCCAGTACTTC. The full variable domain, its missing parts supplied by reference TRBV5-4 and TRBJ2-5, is ETGVTQSPTHLIKTRGQQVTLRCSSQSGHNTVSWYQQALGQGPQFIFQYYREEENGRGNFPPRFSGLQFPNYSSELNVNALELDDSALYLCASSQRGAETQYFGPGTRLLVL.

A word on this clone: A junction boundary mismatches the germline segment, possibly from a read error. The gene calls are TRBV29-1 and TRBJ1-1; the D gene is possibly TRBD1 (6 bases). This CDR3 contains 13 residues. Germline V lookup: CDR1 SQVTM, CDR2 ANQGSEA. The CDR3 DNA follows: TGCAGCGCTGAATGGGGGCGACAGACTGAAGCTTTCTTT. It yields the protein CSAEWGRQTEAFF.

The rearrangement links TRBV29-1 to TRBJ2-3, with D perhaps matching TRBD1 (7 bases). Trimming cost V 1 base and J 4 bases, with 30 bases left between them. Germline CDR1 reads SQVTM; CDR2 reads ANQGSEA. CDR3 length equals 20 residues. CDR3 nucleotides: TGCAGCGTTGAAGCCGAGGGAGGATTTAAAGGGGGCCTCACATCAGATACGCAGTATTTT. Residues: CSVEAEGGFKGGLTSDTQYF.